The count of the clone carrying this TCR beta chain is one. This record comes from a study of blood T cell repertoires in COVID-19. Authors' data handling: Reference gene primer amplification gave estimated nucleated cell counts. The table came from immunoSEQ multiplex PCR; TCRdb's copy has only in-frame clones and leaves some out. D and trimming come from the DNA, and the V and J calls and clone size come from that table. This table has 200,000 to 250,000 clones, less than 90% appearing once. CDR3 size: 13 residues. Trimming pared 2 bases from V and 5 bases from J, leaving 10 bases between. Per the germline V gene, CDR1 is MDHEN and CDR2 is SYDVKM.

The chain links TRBV28 to TRBJ2-7; D gene ambiguous. The clonotype originates from a woman of 80 years or more with active or convalescent COVID-19. Sequencing was carried out using peripheral blood. CDR3 bases: TGTGCCAGCAGTTTACCCGGGTGGCACGAGCAGTACTTC. Translation gives CASSLPGWHEQYF.